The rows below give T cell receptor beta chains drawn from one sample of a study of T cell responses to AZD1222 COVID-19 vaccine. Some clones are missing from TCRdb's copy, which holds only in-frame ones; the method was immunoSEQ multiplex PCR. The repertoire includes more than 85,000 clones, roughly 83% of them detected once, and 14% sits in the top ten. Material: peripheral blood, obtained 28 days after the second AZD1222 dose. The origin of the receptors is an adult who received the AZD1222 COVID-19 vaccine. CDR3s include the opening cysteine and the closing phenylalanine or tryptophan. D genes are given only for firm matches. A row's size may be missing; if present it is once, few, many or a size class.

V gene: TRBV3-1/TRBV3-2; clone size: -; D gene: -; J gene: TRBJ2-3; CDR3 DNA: TGTGCCAGCAGCCAAGATGCCGGGCCTACAGATACGCAGTATTTT; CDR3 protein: CASSQDAGPTDTQYF
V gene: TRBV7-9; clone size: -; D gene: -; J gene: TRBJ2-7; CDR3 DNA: TGTGCCAGCAGCCTCACAGGGTCCGAGCAGTACTTC; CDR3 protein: CASSLTGSEQYF
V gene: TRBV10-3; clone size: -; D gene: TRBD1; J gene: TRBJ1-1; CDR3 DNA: TGTGCCATCAGTGTAAGGGACAGGGCAACCGGGGGACAGGAAGCTTTCTTT; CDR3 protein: CAISVRDRATGGQEAFF
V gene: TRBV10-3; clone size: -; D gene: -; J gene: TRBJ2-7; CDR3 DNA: TGTGCCATCAGTGATTACGAGGCCATTCGGGAGCAGTACTTC; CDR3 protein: CAISDYEAIREQYF
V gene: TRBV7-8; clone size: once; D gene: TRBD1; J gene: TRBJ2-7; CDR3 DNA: TGTGCCAGCAGCCCCAGTCCGGGACAGGGCTACGAGCAGTACTTC; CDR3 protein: CASSPSPGQGYEQYF
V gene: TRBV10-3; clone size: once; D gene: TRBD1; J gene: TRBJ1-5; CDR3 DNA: TGTGCCATCAGTGAGTATCGTGACAGGGATAATCAGCCCCAGCATTTT; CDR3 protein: CAISEYRDRDNQPQHF
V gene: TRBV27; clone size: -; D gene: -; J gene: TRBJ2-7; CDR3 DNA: TGTGCCAGCAGTTTATCAGGGGAAAGGGTCTACGAGCAGTACTTC; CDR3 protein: CASSLSGERVYEQYF
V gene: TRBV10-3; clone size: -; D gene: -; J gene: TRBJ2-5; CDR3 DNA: TGTGCCATCCAGGGGAGAGGGGAGACCCAGTACTTC; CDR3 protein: CAIQGRGETQYF
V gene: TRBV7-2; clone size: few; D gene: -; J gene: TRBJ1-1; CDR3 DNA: TGTGCCAGCAGCCGCCGGCTGGAACGGGCTGAAGCTTTCTTT; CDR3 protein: CASSRRLERAEAFF
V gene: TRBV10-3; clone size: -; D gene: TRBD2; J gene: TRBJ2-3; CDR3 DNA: TGTGCCATCAGTGACACTAGCGGCCTTTCGATAGATACGCAGTATTTT; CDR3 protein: CAISDTSGLSIDTQYF
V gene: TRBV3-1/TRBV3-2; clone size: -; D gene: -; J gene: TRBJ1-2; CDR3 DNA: TGTGCCAGCAGCCGGATGGGGGGCTGGGGGAACTATGGCTACACCTTC; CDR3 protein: CASSRMGGWGNYGYTF
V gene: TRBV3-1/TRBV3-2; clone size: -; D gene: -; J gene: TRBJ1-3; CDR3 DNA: TGTGCCAGCAGCCAAGATACCCTGAGCACCATATATTTT; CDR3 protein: CASSQDTLSTIYF
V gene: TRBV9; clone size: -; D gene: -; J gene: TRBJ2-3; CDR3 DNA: TGTGCCAGCAGCTTTCAGGGGGGAAGAGCAGATACGCAGTATTTT; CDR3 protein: CASSFQGGRADTQYF
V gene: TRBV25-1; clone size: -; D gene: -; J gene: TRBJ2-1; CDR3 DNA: TGTGCCAGCAGTGACCAAGGCCCTCGGACCTACAATGAGCAGTTCTTC; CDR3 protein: CASSDQGPRTYNEQFF
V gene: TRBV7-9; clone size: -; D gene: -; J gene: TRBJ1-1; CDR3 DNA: TGTGCCAGCAGCCCCCCCGCAAGGGGGTCGGCGAACACTGAAGCTTTCTTT; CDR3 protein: CASSPPARGSANTEAFF
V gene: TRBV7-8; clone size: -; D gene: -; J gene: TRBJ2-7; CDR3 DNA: TGTGCCAGCAGCCTGGACAGTCCCGAGCAGTACTTC; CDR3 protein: CASSLDSPEQYF
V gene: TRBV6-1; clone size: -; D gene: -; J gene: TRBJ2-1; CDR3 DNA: TGTGCCAGCAGTGATAACCGGGGTGAGCAGTTCTTC; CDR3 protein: CASSDNRGEQFF
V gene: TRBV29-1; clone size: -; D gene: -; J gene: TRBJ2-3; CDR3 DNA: TGCAGCGTTGAAGATGACGCGAATACGCAGTATTTT; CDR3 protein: CSVEDDANTQYF
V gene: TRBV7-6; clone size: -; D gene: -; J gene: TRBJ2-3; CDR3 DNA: TGTGCCAGCACCTCAGGGGTTCGAGGGACAGATACGCAGTATTTT; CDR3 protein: CASTSGVRGTDTQYF
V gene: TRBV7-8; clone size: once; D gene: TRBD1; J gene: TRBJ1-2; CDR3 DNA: TGTGCCAGCAGCTGGACTTACAGGGGTGACTATGGCTACACCTTC; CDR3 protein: CASSWTYRGDYGYTF
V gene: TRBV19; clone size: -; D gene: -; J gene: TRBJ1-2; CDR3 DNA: TGTGCCAGTAGGACCCCAGGGCTGGAAGGCTACACCTTC; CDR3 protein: CASRTPGLEGYTF
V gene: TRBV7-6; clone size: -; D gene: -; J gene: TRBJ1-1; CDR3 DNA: TGTGCCAGCAGCTTATCTCAAGGGGAGACTGAAGCTTTCTTT; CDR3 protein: CASSLSQGETEAFF
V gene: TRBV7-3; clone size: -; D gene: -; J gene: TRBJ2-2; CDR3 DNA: TGTGCCAGCAGCTCTTCCGGGCCCTACACCGGGGAGCTGTTTTTT; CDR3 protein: CASSSSGPYTGELFF
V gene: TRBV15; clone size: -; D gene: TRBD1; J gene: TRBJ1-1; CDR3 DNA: TGTGCCACCAGCAGAGATCGTCCAGGGGGGACTGAAGCTTTCTTT; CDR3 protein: CATSRDRPGGTEAFF
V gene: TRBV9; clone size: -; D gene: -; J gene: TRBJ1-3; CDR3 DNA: TGTGCCAGCAGCGTAAGCAGGACTGGAAACACCATATATTTT; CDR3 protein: CASSVSRTGNTIYF
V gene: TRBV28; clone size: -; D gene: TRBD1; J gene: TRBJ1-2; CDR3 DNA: TGTGCCAGCAGTTCTACAGGGGTGGAGGGCTACACCTTC; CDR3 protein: CASSSTGVEGYTF
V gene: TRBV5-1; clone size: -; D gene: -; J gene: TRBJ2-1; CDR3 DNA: TGCGCCAGCAGCCTCCGTGGGGGGTATGAGCAGTTCTTC; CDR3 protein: CASSLRGGYEQFF
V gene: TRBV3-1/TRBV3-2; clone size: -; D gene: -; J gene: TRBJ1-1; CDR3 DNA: TGTGCCAGCAGCCGAGGGGGAATGGTGATGAACACTGAAGCTTTCTTT; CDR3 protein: CASSRGGMVMNTEAFF